The source of this TCR beta chain is a study of blood T cells in healthy people across ages. V dropped 6 bases and J dropped 7 bases, with 9 bases sitting between them. Germline V lookup: CDR1 SEHNR, CDR2 FQNEAQ (reference sequence). CDR3 size: 12 residues. A second roughly 6 to 12 cycle PCR used barcoded and J-beta primers. MiXCR, applied by TCRdb to the 5' RACE reads, yields one record per CDR3 protein. The sample holds roughly 1,000,000 distinct CDR3 sequences, less than 25% seen once. The same specimen was also included in a second study, on T cells of mothers and their children.

The sequence was obtained from a girl aged 2 to 10 in good health. Specimen: blood. This chain links TRBV7-9 with TRBJ1-4; D unresolved. The CDR3 is CASRAGSEKLFF. The CDR3 coding sequence is TGTGCCAGCAGGGCGGGCAGTGAAAAACTGTTTTTT.